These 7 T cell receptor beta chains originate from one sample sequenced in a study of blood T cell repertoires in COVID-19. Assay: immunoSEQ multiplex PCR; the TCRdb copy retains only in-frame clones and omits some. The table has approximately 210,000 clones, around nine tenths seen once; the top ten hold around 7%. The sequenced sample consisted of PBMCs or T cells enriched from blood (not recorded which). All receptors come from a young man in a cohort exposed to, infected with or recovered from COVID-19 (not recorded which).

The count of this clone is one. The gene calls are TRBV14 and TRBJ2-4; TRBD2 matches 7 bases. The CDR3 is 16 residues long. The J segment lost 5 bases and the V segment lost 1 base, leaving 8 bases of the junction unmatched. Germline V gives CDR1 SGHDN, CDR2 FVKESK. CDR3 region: CASSQARRGTENIQYF. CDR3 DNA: TGTGCCAGCAGCCAAGCCCGGCGGGGGACCGAAAACATTCAGTACTTC.

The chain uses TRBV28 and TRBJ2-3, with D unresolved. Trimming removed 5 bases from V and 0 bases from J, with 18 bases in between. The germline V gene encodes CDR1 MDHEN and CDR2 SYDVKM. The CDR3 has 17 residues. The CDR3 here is CASSPPRQTSSTDTQYF. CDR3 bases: TGTGCCAGCAGTCCACCCCGACAAACCTCTAGCACAGATACGCAGTATTTT.

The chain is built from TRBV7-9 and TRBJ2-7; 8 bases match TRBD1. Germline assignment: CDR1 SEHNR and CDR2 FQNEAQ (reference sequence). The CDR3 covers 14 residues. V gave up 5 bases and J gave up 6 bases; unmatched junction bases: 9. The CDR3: CASSPGQGLGEQYF. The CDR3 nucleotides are TGTGCCAGCAGCCCCGGACAGGGCCTAGGCGAGCAGTACTTC.

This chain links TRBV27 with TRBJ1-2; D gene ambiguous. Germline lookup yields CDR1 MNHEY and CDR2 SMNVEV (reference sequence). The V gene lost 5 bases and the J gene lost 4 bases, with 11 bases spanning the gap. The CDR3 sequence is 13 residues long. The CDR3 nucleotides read TGTGCCAGCAGTCCCGGGGTCCTCTATGGCTACACCTTC. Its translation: CASSPGVLYGYTF.

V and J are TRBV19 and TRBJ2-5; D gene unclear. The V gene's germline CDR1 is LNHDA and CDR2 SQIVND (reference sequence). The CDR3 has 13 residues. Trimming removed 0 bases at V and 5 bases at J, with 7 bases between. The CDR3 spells CASSIDHGETQYF. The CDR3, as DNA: TGTGCCAGTAGTATAGATCACGGGGAGACCCAGTACTTC.

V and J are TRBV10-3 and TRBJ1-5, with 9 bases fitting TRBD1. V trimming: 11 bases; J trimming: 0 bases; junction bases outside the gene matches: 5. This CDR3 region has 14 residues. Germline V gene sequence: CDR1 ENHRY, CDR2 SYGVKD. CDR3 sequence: CAVQGAGSNQPQHF. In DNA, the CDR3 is TGTGCCGTACAGGGGGCGGGTAGCAATCAGCCCCAGCATTTT.

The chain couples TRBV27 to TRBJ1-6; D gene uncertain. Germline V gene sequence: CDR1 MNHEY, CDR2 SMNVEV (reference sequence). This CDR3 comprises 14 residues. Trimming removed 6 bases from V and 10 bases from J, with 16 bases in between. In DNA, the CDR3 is TGTGCCAGCAGACCGAGAGAGGTGAAGTCACCCCTCCACTTT. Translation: CASRPREVKSPLHF.